Sequencing of this TCR beta chain was carried out in a study of a mutant IDH1 vaccine in newly diagnosed glioma. Time point given: week 47, end of study. In every dose of vaccine, 300 ug of mutant IDH1 20-mer peptide was given alongside topical imiquimod. Each patient was administered eight vaccinations, scheduled in weeks 1, 3, 5, 7, 11, 15, 19 and 23. Remarks on this clone: Its cognate antigen is unknown.

With V trimmed by 6 bases and J by 6 bases, 8 bases remained unmatched. The CDR3 consists of 14 residues. Germline V gene sequence: CDR1 MNHEY, CDR2 SVGAGI. Clones were sequenced by immunoSEQ multiplex PCR, and TCRdb holds only the in-frame ones, with some missing. The table includes about 67,000 clones, 83% detected once. Sequencing used PBMCs, obtained from a glioma patient whose treatment included an IDH1 peptide vaccine. This clonotype was obtained from a man between 25 and 39 years old with glioma. The rearrangement uses TRBV6-5 and TRBJ2-7, with 10 bases matching TRBD1. CDR3: CASRSGTGAAEQYF. In nucleotides, the CDR3 is TGTGCCAGCAGATCCGGGACAGGGGCCGCCGAGCAGTACTTC.